The 8 T cell receptor beta chains in this list originate from one sample, sequenced in a study of blood T cell dynamics during melanoma immunotherapy. Time point here: week 3, after first cycle of checkpoint inhibitor. Profiled with immunoSEQ multiplex PCR; TCRdb holds only in-frame clones, not every one. The table shows roughly 8,000 clones, with more than 70% occurring only once. The starting material was blood, obtained from a patient treated with checkpoint blockade. The receptors were sampled from a human donor with melanoma.

This chain uses TRBV19 with TRBJ2-1; TRBD1 aligns across 8 bases. J lost 0 bases, V lost 7 bases, and 17 bases had no gene match. There are 19 residues in the CDR3. Germline assignment: CDR1 LNHDA and CDR2 SQIVND (reference sequence). CDR3 loop: CASNDRGSSPRSSYNEQFF. CDR3 in DNA: TGTGCCAGTAACGACAGGGGTTCCTCCCCTAGGAGCTCCTACAATGAGCAGTTCTTC.

The gene calls are TRBV27 and TRBJ2-5; 13 bases are a match to TRBD2. From germline, CDR1 is MNHEY and CDR2 SMNVEV (reference sequence). V lost 3 bases, J lost 0 bases, and 4 bases stayed unmatched. The CDR3 contains 17 residues. The DNA of the CDR3 is TGTGCCAGCAGTTTGTTGACTAGCGGGAGGTACCAAGAGACCCAGTACTTC. Residues: CASSLLTSGRYQETQYF.

This sequence joins TRBV15 and TRBJ2-7; D gene unclear. Germline V gives CDR1 LNHNV, CDR2 YYDKDF (reference sequence). The CDR3 contains 16 residues. The V end was cut by 0 bases, the J end by 0 bases, with 12 bases between. The CDR3 protein is CATSRDPGSLSYEQYF. CDR3 sequence (DNA): TGTGCCACCAGCAGAGATCCCGGTAGCCTCTCCTACGAGCAGTACTTC.

J is TRBJ1-4 and V is TRBV4-1, with 10 positions matching TRBD1. This CDR3 has 18 amino acids. From germline, CDR1 is MGHRA and CDR2 YSYEKL. V shed 0 bases, J shed 7 bases, and the junction held 11 bases outside the gene matches. The CDR3 coding sequence is TGCGCCAGCAGCCAAGACCGTCGGACAGGGGGTATCCGTGAAAAACTGTTTTTT. Its translation is CASSQDRRTGGIREKLFF.

The gene calls are TRBV4-1 and TRBJ2-6, with D tentatively TRBD2 (5 bases). The CDR3 spans 17 residues. Deletions cut 1 base from V and 2 bases from J, with 12 bases between. Germline CDR1 and CDR2: MGHRA and YSYEKL. The CDR3 DNA reads as TGCGCCAGCAGCCAAGGGAGGTTTTACACTGGGGCCAACGTCCTGACTTTC. Amino acid sequence: CASSQGRFYTGANVLTF.

The V and J genes are TRBV7-9 and TRBJ2-7; tentative D call: TRBD2 (6 bases). The germline V gene has CDR1 SEHNR and CDR2 FQNEAQ (reference sequence). The CDR3 has 14 residues. Deletions cut 4 bases from V and 7 bases from J, with 17 bases between. The CDR3 sequence is CASSSSGGTGEQYF. In DNA form, the CDR3 reads TGTGCCAGCAGCTCCTCCGGCGGGACGGGAGAGCAGTACTTC. The whole variable domain, filled in from reference TRBV7-9 and TRBJ2-7, reads DTGVSQNPRHKITKRGQNVTFRCDPISEHNRLYWYRQTLGQGPEFLTYFQNEAQLEKSRLLSDRFSAERPKGSFSTLEIQRTEQGDSAMYLCASSSSGGTGEQYFGPGTRLTVT.

Concerning this clone: The germline gene is not matched at one end of the junction; a read error may be the cause. The rearrangement joins TRBV6-5 to TRBJ1-2, with D unresolved. Germline V gene sequence: CDR1 MNHEY, CDR2 SVGAGI. The CDR3 spans 13 residues. The CDR3 DNA sequence: TGTGCCAGCAGTTACTCGAGTCGACCCGAGCCCTACTTC. Amino acid sequence: CASSYSSRPEPYF.

The chain has TRBV6-1 and TRBJ1-2; 9 nucleotides align to TRBD1. CDR1 is MNHNS, CDR2 SASEGT, per germline. This CDR3 is built from 14 residues. V dropped 5 bases and J dropped 8; count of bases not matched to a gene: 9. The CDR3 DNA sequence: TGTGCCAGCAGTTTGACTGGACAGGGGAAAGGCTACACCTTC. It yields the protein CASSLTGQGKGYTF.